Sequencing of this T cell receptor beta chain was carried out in a study of blood T cell repertoires in COVID-19. This clone has just one count. Sequenced by immunoSEQ multiplex PCR; TCRdb stores in-frame clones only, minus some. Counted here are roughly 70,000 clones, roughly 80% occurring once; the ten biggest clones make up around 4.8%. The clonotype comes from an elderly woman with active or convalescent COVID-19. Source material: peripheral blood.

The CDR3 is CATSDSWTGVHTF. The CDR3 bases are TGTGCCACCAGTGATTCATGGACAGGGGTCCACACCTTC. This chain joins TRBV24-1 and TRBJ1-2; 9 positions match TRBD1. This CDR3 region has 13 residues. V lost 2 bases to trimming and J lost 12 bases; unmatched junction nucleotides: 6. CDR1 is KGHDR, CDR2 SFDVKD, per germline.